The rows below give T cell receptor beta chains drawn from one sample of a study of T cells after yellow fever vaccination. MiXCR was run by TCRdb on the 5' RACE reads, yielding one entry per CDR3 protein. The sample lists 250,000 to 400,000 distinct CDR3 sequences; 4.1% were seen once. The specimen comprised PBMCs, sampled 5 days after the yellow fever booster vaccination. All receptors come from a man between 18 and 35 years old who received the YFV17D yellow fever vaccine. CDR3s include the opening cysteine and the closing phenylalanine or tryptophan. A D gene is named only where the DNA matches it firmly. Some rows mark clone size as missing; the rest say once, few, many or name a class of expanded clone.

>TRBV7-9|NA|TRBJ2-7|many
CASSPRRTYTYEQYF
TGTGCCAGCAGCCCTCGGCGTACTTACACCTACGAGCAGTACTTC
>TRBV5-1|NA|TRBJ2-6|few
CASSFDGGGANVLTF
TGCGCCAGCAGCTTCGACGGCGGTGGGGCCAACGTCCTGACTTTC
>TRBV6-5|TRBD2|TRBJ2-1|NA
CASRSSGTSVNNEQFF
TGTGCCAGCAGGTCCTCCGGGACTAGTGTCAACAATGAGCAGTTCTTC
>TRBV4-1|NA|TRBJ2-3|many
CASSQARRAGPTDTQYF
TGCGCCAGCAGCCAAGCCCGACGGGCGGGCCCTACAGATACGCAGTATTTT
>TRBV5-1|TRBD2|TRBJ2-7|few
CASSFGTSGSSYEQYF
TGCGCCAGCAGCTTTGGGACTAGCGGGTCCTCCTACGAGCAGTACTTC
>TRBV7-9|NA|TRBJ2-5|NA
CASSLARATREETQYF
TGTGCCAGCAGCTTAGCGCGGGCAACACGGGAAGAGACCCAGTACTTC
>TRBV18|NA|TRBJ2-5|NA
CASSPQAGRVKETQYF
TGTGCCAGCTCACCACAAGCAGGGCGGGTCAAAGAGACCCAGTACTTC
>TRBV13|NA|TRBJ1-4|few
CASSLGPYGGKLFF
TGTGCCAGCAGCTTAGGCCCATACGGCGGAAAACTGTTTTTT
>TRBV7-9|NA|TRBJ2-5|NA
CASSLLGIQETQYF
TGTGCCAGCAGCTTATTAGGGATACAAGAGACCCAGTACTTC
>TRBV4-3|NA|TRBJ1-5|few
CASSQDHLVNQPQHF
TGCGCCAGCAGCCAAGATCATTTAGTCAATCAGCCCCAGCATTTT
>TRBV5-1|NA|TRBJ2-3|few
CASTQTRRDTQYF
TGCGCCAGCACGCAGACCAGAAGAGATACGCAGTATTTT
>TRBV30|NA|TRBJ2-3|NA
CAWSVQTGGADTQYF
TGTGCCTGGAGTGTACAAACGGGGGGCGCAGATACGCAGTATTTT
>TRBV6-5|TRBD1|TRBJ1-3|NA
CASSYSPGQGPGNTIYF
TGTGCCAGCAGTTACTCTCCGGGACAGGGCCCTGGAAACACCATATATTTT
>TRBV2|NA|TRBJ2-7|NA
CASTDPGFQQYF
TGTGCCAGCACCGACCCAGGGTTTCAGCAGTACTTC
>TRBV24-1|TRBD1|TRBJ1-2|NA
CATSGVTGADGYTF
TGTGCCACCAGTGGCGTTACAGGGGCGGATGGCTACACCTTC